A single sample is the source of the 16 T cell receptor beta chains below, sequenced in a study of blood T cells in healthy people across ages. Through a sample-barcoded 5' primer and a J-beta primer mix, a second PCR was run for roughly 6 to 12 cycles. Each CDR3 protein is one row after TCRdb ran MiXCR on the 5' RACE reads. The sample has 710,000 or so distinct CDR3 sequences; about 24% are singletons. Sequenced: blood. Receptors originate from a man between 65 and 80 years old in good health.

V and J are TRBV5-1 and TRBJ2-1; D call uncertain. Germline V CDR1 and CDR2: SGHRS, YFSETQ. The CDR3 runs 15 residues. V gave up 0 bases and J gave up 0 bases, with 7 bases separating them. The CDR3 bases are TGCGCCAGCAGCTTGGTTCAAAGCTCCTACAATGAGCAGTTCTTC. This codes for CASSLVQSSYNEQFF.

The chain combines TRBV5-4 with TRBJ2-1; D remains ambiguous. Trimming stripped 2 bases from V and 8 bases from J, with 8 bases between. The CDR3 totals 12 residues. Germline lookup yields CDR1 SGHNT and CDR2 YYREEE (reference sequence). The DNA of the CDR3 is TGTGCCAGCAGCTTTAATTCCGATGAGCAGTTCTTC. This sequence encodes CASSFNSDEQFF. Together with reference TRBV5-4 and TRBJ2-1, the CDR3 gives the full variable domain: ETGVTQSPTHLIKTRGQQVTLRCSSQSGHNTVSWYQQALGQGPQFIFQYYREEENGRGNFPPRFSGLQFPNYSSELNVNALELDDSALYLCASSFNSDEQFFGPGTRLTVL.

This clonotype came up a few times. The chain has TRBV13 and TRBJ2-7, with TRBD2 matching 8 bases. The J call may be wrong; the DNA end is better matched by TRBJ2-1. The CDR3 is made up of 15 amino acids. From germline, CDR1 is PRHDT and CDR2 FYEKMQ (reference sequence). This CDR3 is CASSPHGGAFGEQFF. DNA of the CDR3: TGTGCCAGCAGCCCCCACGGGGGGGCGTTTGGTGAGCAGTTCTTC.

The CDR3 loop is CASSHGTVSYEQYF. CDR3 DNA: TGTGCCAGCAGCCACGGGACAGTTTCCTACGAGCAGTACTTC. The rearrangement joins TRBV4-2 to TRBJ2-7; the match to TRBD1 covers 7 bases. Germline trimming cut 3 bases from V and 1 base from J; bases unmatched to any gene: 3. This CDR3 contains 14 residues. Germline CDR1 and CDR2: LGHNA and YNFKEQ.

The chain employs TRBV5-1 and TRBJ2-1, with TRBD2 matching 10 bases. From germline, CDR1 is SGHRS and CDR2 YFSETQ. The CDR3 covers 16 residues. V shed 4 bases, J shed 10 bases, and the junction held 14 bases outside the gene matches. CDR3 protein: CASSRGLAGERNEQFF. For the CDR3, the DNA is TGCGCCAGCAGCCGGGGGCTAGCGGGAGAAAGAAACGAGCAGTTCTTC.

The chain uses TRBV28 and TRBJ2-5; D is unresolved. The J call may not be correct, given that the DNA end is closer to TRBJ2-7. The germline V gene encodes CDR1 MDHEN and CDR2 SYDVKM. The CDR3 is 12 residues long. This chain's CDR3 is CASGGRPHEQYF. The CDR3 DNA reads as TGTGCCAGCGGTGGCAGGCCCCACGAGCAGTACTTC.

A single count supports this clonotype. The rearrangement uses TRBV5-1 and TRBJ2-3; TRBD1 matches 7 bases. CDR3 length: 16 amino acids. CDR1 is SGHRS, CDR2 YFSETQ, per germline. V lost 0 bases, J lost 6 bases, and 10 bases stayed unmatched. The CDR3 reads CASSLGSGGSGDTQYF. The DNA of the CDR3 is TGCGCCAGCAGCTTGGGGTCAGGGGGATCAGGGGATACGCAGTATTTT. Using reference TRBV5-1 and TRBJ2-3 for the parts outside the CDR3, the full variable domain is KAGVTQTPRYLIKTRGQQVTLSCSPISGHRSVSWYQQTPGQGLQFLFEYFSETQRNKGNFPGRFSGRQFSNSRSEMNVSTLELGDSALYLCASSLGSGGSGDTQYFGPGTRLTVL.

This chain links TRBV6-1 with TRBJ2-7, with D possibly being TRBD2 (6 bases). This CDR3 has 12 amino acids. V was shortened by 9 bases and J by 3 bases, with 12 bases between the two germline ends. Germline V gene data show CDR1 as MNHNS and CDR2 as SASEGT. As DNA, the CDR3 is TGTGCCAGTTTGCGGGGAATCTACGAGCAGTACGTC. Protein: CASLRGIYEQYV.

This chain links TRBV6-1 with TRBJ1-5; D remains unclear. CDR1 is MNHNS and CDR2 is SASEGT in the germline V gene. The V end was cut by 5 bases, the J end by 0 bases, with 11 bases between. This CDR3 is built from 15 residues. The CDR3 spells CASSFGKYSNQPQHF. DNA for the CDR3: TGTGCCAGCAGTTTTGGGAAATATAGCAATCAGCCCCAGCATTTT.

This clonotype was detected a few times. J is TRBJ2-2 and V is TRBV10-3; TRBD2 aligns across 8 bases. The CDR3 runs to 16 residues. From germline, CDR1 is ENHRY and CDR2 SYGVKD. The J segment lost 4 bases and the V segment lost 6 bases, leaving 10 bases of the junction unmatched. The chain's CDR3 is CAIRRNSGGITGELFF. The CDR3, as DNA: TGTGCCATCAGGAGAAACAGCGGGGGAATCACCGGGGAGCTGTTTTTT.

V gene TRBV18 combines with J gene TRBJ2-1; 11 nucleotides agree with TRBD2. CDR3 size: 17 residues. Germline values: CDR1 KGHSH, CDR2 LQKENI. The trim removed 3 bases at V and 5 bases at J, leaving 9 bases unmatched. CDR3 DNA: TGTGCCAGCTCACCTGCCCTTTTACTAGCGGGGGACAATGAGCAGTTCTTC. Its translation is CASSPALLLAGDNEQFF.

The J gene is TRBJ1-5, the V gene TRBV20-1; 8 nucleotides align to TRBD1. CDR3 length: 15 residues. Germline CDR1 is DFQATT and CDR2 is SNEGSKA (reference sequence). V was clipped by 0 bases and J by 10 bases; unmatched bases: 11. CDR3 residues: CSARDPPGQAGPQHF. DNA for the CDR3: TGCAGTGCTAGAGATCCGCCGGGACAGGCGGGTCCCCAGCATTTT.

Comment on this clonotype: The junction departs from germline at one end; a sequencing error may be responsible. This sequence joins TRBV20-1 and TRBJ2-6, with D possibly being TRBD2 (5 bases). The CDR3 totals 15 residues. Germline CDR1 DFQATT, CDR2 SNEGSKA (reference sequence). CDR3 protein: CSTRAPGSGANVLTF. CDR3 in DNA: TGCAGTACTAGAGCCCCAGGCTCTGGGGCCAACGTCCTGACTTTC.

This clonotype came up a few times. The chain has TRBV6-4 and TRBJ2-3, with D perhaps matching TRBD1 (6 bases). V lost 6 bases and J 2 bases, leaving 15 bases between the germline ends. Germline loops: CDR1 MRHNA, CDR2 SNTAGT. The length of the CDR3 is 15 residues. The CDR3 DNA follows: TGTGCCAGCAGCCCGACGAGGGACACCACAGATACGCAGTATTTT. Its protein product is CASSPTRDTTDTQYF.

This clonotype was counted a few times. The V and J genes are TRBV7-6 and TRBJ1-4; D gene ambiguous. The CDR3 loop spans 13 amino acids. Per the germline V gene, CDR1 is SGHVS and CDR2 is FNYEAQ. V gave up 3 bases and J gave up 4 bases, with 6 bases separating them. The CDR3 here is CASSLSVNEKLFF. DNA for the CDR3: TGTGCCAGCAGCTTGTCCGTTAATGAAAAACTGTTTTTT.

The sample holds a few counts of this clonotype. This chain links TRBV20-1 with TRBJ2-3, with D possibly being TRBD1 (6 bases). The CDR3 spans 15 residues. V was shortened by 1 base and J by 3 bases, with 14 bases between the two germline ends. CDR1 is DFQATT and CDR2 is SNEGSKA in the germline V gene (reference sequence). The CDR3 DNA is TGCAGTGCTAGAGTTGGTAGGGGGAGTACAGATACGCAGTATTTT. Translating it yields CSARVGRGSTDTQYF.